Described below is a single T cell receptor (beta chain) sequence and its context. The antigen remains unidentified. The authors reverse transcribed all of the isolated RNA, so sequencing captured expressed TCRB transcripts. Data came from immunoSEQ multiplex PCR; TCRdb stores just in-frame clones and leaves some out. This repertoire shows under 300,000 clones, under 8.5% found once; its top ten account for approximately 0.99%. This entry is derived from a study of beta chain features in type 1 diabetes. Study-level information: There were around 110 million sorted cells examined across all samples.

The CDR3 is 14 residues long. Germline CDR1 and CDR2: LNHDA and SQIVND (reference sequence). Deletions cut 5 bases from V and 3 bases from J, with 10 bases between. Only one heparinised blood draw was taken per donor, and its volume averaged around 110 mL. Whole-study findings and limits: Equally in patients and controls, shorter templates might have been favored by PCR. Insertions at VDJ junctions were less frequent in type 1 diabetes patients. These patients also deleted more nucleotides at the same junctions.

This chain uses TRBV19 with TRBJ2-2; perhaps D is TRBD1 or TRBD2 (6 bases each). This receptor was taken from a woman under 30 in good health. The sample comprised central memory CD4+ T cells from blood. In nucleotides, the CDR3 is TGTGCCAGTAGTGGGGGGCGGGACACCGGGGAGCTGTTTTTT. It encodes CASSGGRDTGELFF.